The subject of this entry is one T cell receptor beta chain. The antigen it recognizes is unknown. One base away there is no much larger clone; base qualities are not given. One collaborating source in Seattle enrolled patients while the patients were actively infected and followed the patients over time throughout the course of disease. Collaborating institutions collected whole blood in K2EDTA tubes following their own protocols. Collaborator samples were shipped for TCRbeta analysis as frozen whole blood, isolated PBMCs, or DNA extracted from either sample type. According to the germline V gene, CDR1 reads SGDLS and CDR2 reads YYNGEE. Germline trimming: 4 bases from V, 9 bases from J; junction bases outside gene matches: 6. The CDR3 contains 15 residues, cysteine and phenylalanine counted. Solely the CDR3 DNA is kept, with 45 bases framed from the first base. The data derive from a study of blood T cell repertoires in COVID-19 (dated by TCRdb to the early 2020s). At the level of the whole study: Samples from collaborators originated in the United States, Italy and Spain and spanned both the acute and convalescent phases of COVID-19. The material from the prospective study consisted of cDNA or gDNA derived from T cells, B-cell-depleted T cells, or PBMCs. The dataset comprised deeply sampled blood TCRbeta repertoires from subjects exposed to, actively infected with, or recovered from COVID-19. The repertoires were made available in a free public database intended to serve as a resource for research on the immune response to SARS-CoV-2. The samples were drawn from two sources: the first 160 participants of the ongoing ImmuneRACE study, and 1,254 subjects contributed by 6 global collaborators. Nearly every sample came with metadata listing a de-identified subject ID, COVID-19 status, age in years and sex. HLA class I and class II types, where available, came from metadata supplied by the sample provider rather than from assay-based typing.

The immunoSEQ Assay, a bias-controlled multiplex PCR, was used to amplify TCRbeta CDR3 regions from genomic DNA. The paper's processing steps were these. The number of nucleated cells in each sample was estimated from the amplification of reference gene primers within the assay. To quantify the absolute abundance of each unique TCRbeta CDR3 rearrangement, sequence reads were collapsed and filtered. For each sample, productive Simpson clonality was calculated by taking the square root of Simpson's diversity index across productive rearrangements. In TCRdb, the immuneACCESS table is reduced to in-frame sequences with V and J assigned. These tables do not hold every clone; where another copy was compared, an unresolved V gene accounts for under half, and the others remain unexplained. V, J and clone size are those of that table, while D and trimming were read from the DNA. The sample profile shows 330,000 or so clones; about 92% of them were found once. In total, the top ten clones hold 3.5% to 4% of the sample.

On the study overall, not on this receptor specifically: Clinical and demographic metadata were provided uncurated, with the amount varying by source and participant.

The chain is assembled from TRBV9 and TRBJ1-6; TRBD1 fits 11 bases in the junction. The sample was peripheral blood. The sequence came from a woman in her sixties with COVID-19, enrolled during active disease. The DNA sequence reads TGTGCCAGCAGCCCGGGACAGGGGGTGGGTTCACCCCTCCACTTT. Its translation reads: CASSPGQGVGSPLHF. When the CDR3 is completed using the reference TRBV9 and TRBJ1-6 genes on either side, the full variable domain is DSGVTQTPKHLITATGQRVTLRCSPRSGDLSVYWYQQSLDQGLQFLIQYYNGEERAKGNILERFSAQQFPDLHSELNLSSLELGDSALYFCASSPGQGVGSPLHFGNGTRLTVT.